This T cell receptor beta chain was sequenced for a study of identical twins. The study's findings and limits: Conclusions leaned on cross-sectional statistical analysis and did not track the same donors over time. Compared with models, monozygotic twins showed more out-of-frame TCR alpha sharing.

Trimming took 8 bases from V and 5 from J, leaving 13 bases between them. The CDR3 is 13 amino acids. Germline CDR1 DFQATT, CDR2 SNEGSKA (reference sequence). At least ten counts were recorded for this clonotype. Its antigen is currently unknown. A template switching step contributed a universal primer site, while unique molecular identifiers were present in the cDNA. MiXCR, applied by TCRdb to the 5' RACE reads, yields one record per CDR3 protein. Here the sample spans approximately 670,000 distinct CDR3 sequences, over 5% being singletons. This sequence joins TRBV20-1 and TRBJ1-6, with D perhaps TRBD1 (6 bases). The TCR originated in a man between 18 and 29 years old in good health. The sequenced material came from naive T cells sorted from blood. The CDR3 spells CSCYQGNNSPLHF. In DNA form, the CDR3 reads TGCAGTTGTTATCAGGGGAATAATTCACCCCTCCACTTT.